This T cell receptor beta chain derives from a study of regulatory T cells in long-lasting Graves disease. Study-level results: Persistent disease samples used TRBV28, TRBJ1-2 and TRBJ2-5 preferentially. Thyroid tissue was not sampled; only peripheral blood was. Limited sample numbers may have lowered accuracy.

CDR3 size: 15 residues. Germline V gene lookup returns CDR1 LNHDA and CDR2 SQIVND (reference sequence). V shed 5 bases, J shed 6 bases, and the junction held 7 bases outside the gene matches. Time point reported: persistent/refractory GD, antithyroid drugs over 5 years with positive TRAb. PBMC RNA served as the TCR library source. Collection of peripheral blood (about 8.8 milliliters) was done using EDTA tubes. Construction of the TCR beta libraries employed iRepertoire HTBI primers in conjunction with Arm-PCR of CDR3 regions. TCRdb recomputed calls from the multiplex PCR reads with MiXCR, one row per CDR3 protein. This table has about 400,000 distinct CDR3 sequences, under 25% appearing once. Details on this clonotype: Its antigen is as yet unknown.

Sequencing used peripheral blood mononuclear cells (PBMCs), obtained when the disease was refractory, from a patient treated with antithyroid drugs. The clonotype was recovered from a female donor with Graves disease. This chain joins TRBV19 and TRBJ2-2, with TRBD2 matching over 9 bases. This chain's CDR3 is CASSGVAGAAGELFF. CDR3 in DNA: TGTGCCAGTAGTGGGGTAGCGGGAGCTGCCGGGGAGCTGTTTTTT.